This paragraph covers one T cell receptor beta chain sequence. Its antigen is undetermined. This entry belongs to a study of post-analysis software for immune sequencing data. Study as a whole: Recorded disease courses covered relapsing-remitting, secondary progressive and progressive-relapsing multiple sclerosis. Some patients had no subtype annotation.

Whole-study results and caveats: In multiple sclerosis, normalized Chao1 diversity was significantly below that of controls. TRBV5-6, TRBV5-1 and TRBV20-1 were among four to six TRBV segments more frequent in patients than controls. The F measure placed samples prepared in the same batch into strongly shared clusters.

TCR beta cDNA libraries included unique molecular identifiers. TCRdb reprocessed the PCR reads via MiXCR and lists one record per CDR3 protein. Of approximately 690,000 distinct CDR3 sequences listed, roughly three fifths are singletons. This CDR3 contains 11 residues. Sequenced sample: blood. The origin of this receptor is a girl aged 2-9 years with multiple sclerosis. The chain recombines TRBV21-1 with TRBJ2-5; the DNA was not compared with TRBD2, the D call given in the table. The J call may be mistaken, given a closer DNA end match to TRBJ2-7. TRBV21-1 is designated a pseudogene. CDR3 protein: CASTGGVEQYF. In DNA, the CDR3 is TGTGCCAGTACCGGGGGGGTCGAGCAGTACTTC.